The 24 T cell receptor beta chains given below trace back to one sample, sequenced in a study of identical twins. From the 5' RACE reads, TCRdb called clonotypes with MiXCR, one entry per CDR3 protein. Of hundreds of thousands of distinct CDR3 sequences detected, roughly 18% appear once; the ten largest clones hold 13%. The same data also went into a second study, on T cells expressing NK-cell markers.

Sequencing was carried out using PBMCs. These receptors were collected from a woman aged 18-35 years in good health.

This rearrangement joins TRBV12-3 or TRBV12-4 to TRBJ1-4, with 7 bases matching TRBD1. With 8 bases clipped from V and 7 bases from J, the junction kept 7 bases outside the gene matches. This CDR3 has 13 residues. As DNA, the CDR3 is TGTGCCAGCCGACAGGGCGGAGGTGAAAAACTGTTTTTT. Translated, it gives CASRQGGGEKLFF.

The rearrangement joins TRBV29-1 to TRBJ2-1, with D uncertain. Germline V gives CDR1 SQVTM, CDR2 ANQGSEA. V was trimmed by 4 bases and J by 13 bases, leaving 23 bases between them. The length of the CDR3 is 14 residues. The CDR3 protein is CSVVGLKETSNQFF. In DNA form, the CDR3 reads TGCAGCGTTGTCGGCCTAAAAGAGACCAGCAACCAGTTCTTC.

CDR3 DNA sequence: TGTGCTAGTGGTTTTACGGGAGCCAGGGAGACCCAGTACTTC. Protein sequence: CASGFTGARETQYF. The chain carries TRBV12-5 and TRBJ2-5; D perhaps matches TRBD2 (6 bases). Germline-derived CDR1 and CDR2 are LGHNT and FRNRAP. The ends were cut back, 3 bases at V and 5 bases at J, with 13 bases in the middle. The CDR3 covers 14 residues.

The genes are TRBV20-1 and TRBJ1-4, with D uncertain. Trimming removed 6 bases at V and 4 bases at J, with 12 bases between. The CDR3 covers 13 residues. In germline, CDR1 is DFQATT, CDR2 SNEGSKA (reference sequence). CDR3 coding DNA: TGCAGTGCGGTCGGGGATTATAATGAAAAACTGTTTTTT. Protein: CSAVGDYNEKLFF.

This clonotype turned up a few times. The V call is TRBV7-2, the J call TRBJ2-3; D not resolved. The CDR3 extends over 13 amino acids. V was cut by 5 bases and J by 2 bases, with 8 bases left in between. Germline loops: CDR1 SGHTA, CDR2 FQGNSA. The chain's CDR3 is CASSPEDTDTQYF. CDR3 DNA: TGTGCCAGCAGCCCCGAGGACACAGATACGCAGTATTTT.

In its sample, this clonotype was seen many times. This chain links TRBV6-1 with TRBJ2-1; 13 nucleotides align to TRBD2. This CDR3 spans 15 amino acids. CDR1 is MNHNS and CDR2 is SASEGT in the germline V gene. The junction had 5 bases not matched to a gene; V was cut back by 6 bases and J by 6 bases. CDR3 residues: CASSQGLAGFNEQFF. The DNA of the CDR3 is TGTGCCAGCAGCCAGGGACTAGCGGGATTCAATGAGCAGTTCTTC.

In this sample, this clonotype turned up a few times. The V gene is TRBV6-1, the J gene TRBJ1-4; a weak D match, TRBD1 (5 bases). Per the germline V gene, CDR1 is MNHNS and CDR2 is SASEGT. The CDR3 has 15 amino acids. The V gene lost 4 bases and the J gene lost 8 bases, with 17 bases spanning the gap. Here the CDR3 DNA reads TGTGCCAGCAGTGCCGTCGGGGGGTTCGGGGAAAAACTGTTTTTT. Translated: CASSAVGGFGEKLFF.

This chain connects TRBV20-1 to TRBJ2-1, with 9 bases fitting TRBD2. The CDR3 consists of 17 residues. The ends lost 2 bases at V and 4 bases at J; junction bases unmatched: 12. Germline V gives CDR1 DFQATT, CDR2 SNEGSKA (reference sequence). CDR3 sequence: CSARTLFGTSRYNEQFF. The CDR3 DNA reads as TGCAGTGCTAGAACCCTCTTTGGGACTAGCAGGTACAATGAGCAGTTCTTC.

This clonotype was seen a handful of times. V and J are TRBV19 and TRBJ2-1, with D uncertain. V lost 7 bases and J 10 bases, leaving 29 bases between the germline ends. The CDR3 sequence is 17 residues long. Germline lookup yields CDR1 LNHDA and CDR2 SQIVND (reference sequence). In nucleotides, the CDR3 is TGTGCCAGTACCGTGAACATTGCCTTTCGTTCACAATGGGAGCAGTTCTTC. It translates to CASTVNIAFRSQWEQFF.

In this sample, this clonotype turned up a few times. The chain is built from TRBV12-3 or TRBV12-4 and TRBJ2-2; tentative D call: TRBD2 (5 bases). The CDR3 spans 13 residues. V gave up 6 bases and J gave up 5 bases, with 10 bases separating them. The CDR3 loop is CASRRAGTGELFF. The CDR3, as DNA: TGTGCCAGCAGGCGGGCCGGGACCGGGGAGCTGTTTTTT.

This clonotype was observed a few times. The genes are TRBV3-1 and TRBJ1-1; the D is unclear. V was shortened by 0 bases and J by 4 bases, with 9 bases between the two germline ends. Germline V gene data show CDR1 as LGHDT and CDR2 as YNNKEL (reference sequence). This CDR3 has 14 amino acids. DNA for the CDR3: TGTGCCAGCAGCCAAGATATAGTTAGCACTGAAGCTTTCTTT. It encodes CASSQDIVSTEAFF.

The chain has TRBV6-5 and TRBJ2-1; no clear D gene. The germline V and J ends were trimmed by 0 bases and 9 bases, with 9 bases remaining between them. This CDR3 comprises 13 residues. Germline CDR1 reads MNHEY; CDR2 reads SVGAGI. In DNA, the CDR3 is TGTGCCAGCAGTTACTCGAAACACGGTGAGCAGTTCTTC. Protein sequence: CASSYSKHGEQFF.

The chain uses TRBV12-3 or TRBV12-4 and TRBJ1-1; D is ambiguous. Trimming took off 10 bases at V and 7 bases at J, with 13 bases between the two ends. The CDR3 spans 11 residues. The CDR3 here is CAIREVGEAFF. The CDR3 DNA reads as TGTGCCATCCGAGAGGTGGGTGAAGCTTTCTTT.

This clonotype came up a few times. In DNA form, the CDR3 reads TGCGCCAGCAGCCAGCAAGAGGGTGGCAATCAGCCCCAGCATTTT. Translation gives CASSQQEGGNQPQHF. V is TRBV4-1 and J is TRBJ1-5; D not resolved. Per germline, CDR1 MGHRA and CDR2 YSYEKL. V gave up 3 bases and J gave up 2 bases, with 11 bases separating them. The length of the CDR3 is 15 residues.

The V and J genes are TRBV12-3 or TRBV12-4 and TRBJ2-1; tentative D call: TRBD2 (6 bases). The V end lost 3 bases, the J end lost 1 base, and 16 bases lay between the germline ends. The CDR3 extends over 17 amino acids. The CDR3 DNA reads TGTGCCAGCAGTTTGGGTACGGTAGCGGCGTCCTACAATGAGCAGTTCTTC. Translated, it gives CASSLGTVAASYNEQFF.

V gene TRBV7-8 combines with J gene TRBJ1-2; D is unclear. The ends were cut back, 5 bases at V and 5 bases at J, with 18 bases in the middle. The germline V gene has CDR1 SGHVS and CDR2 FQNEAQ. The CDR3 length is 15 residues. The CDR3 loop is CASSLSGAGGYGYTF. CDR3 coding DNA: TGTGCCAGCAGCCTCTCCGGTGCTGGCGGATATGGCTACACCTTC.

This clonotype was observed a few times. The chain carries TRBV7-2 and TRBJ2-3; D not certain. Per the germline V gene, CDR1 is SGHTA and CDR2 is FQGNSA. Deletions cut 10 bases from V and 5 bases from J, with 10 bases between. CDR3 length equals 11 residues. CDR3 bases: TGTGCCAACCAAGGGATAGATACGCAGTATTTT. Its protein is CANQGIDTQYF.

The chain combines TRBV27 with TRBJ2-7; possibly TRBD1 for D (6 bases). The germline V gene encodes CDR1 MNHEY and CDR2 SMNVEV (reference sequence). V was cut by 3 bases and J by 6 bases, with 15 bases left in between. The CDR3 consists of 14 residues. The CDR3 reads CASSLVRGSVEQYF. The CDR3 bases are TGTGCCAGCAGTTTGGTCAGGGGTTCGGTCGAGCAGTACTTC.

This clonotype has a count of ten or more. The V and J genes are TRBV18 and TRBJ2-1; D unresolved. V lost 0 bases, J lost 5 bases, and 14 bases lay in between. CDR1 and CDR2 from the germline V gene are KGHSH and LQKENI. CDR3 length: 16 amino acids. The CDR3, as DNA: TGTGCCAGCTCACCACCGGACCTGGCGACCAACAATGAGCAGTTCTTC. Translating it yields CASSPPDLATNNEQFF.

This clonotype was found a few times. The chain links TRBV9 to TRBJ2-3; TRBD2 is a possible D gene (5 bases). The CDR3 sequence is 17 residues long. From germline, CDR1 is SGDLS and CDR2 YYNGEE. V was trimmed by 6 bases and J by 0 bases, leaving 20 bases between them. The CDR3 bases are TGTGCCAGCACCCCCCAGCCGGGAAGGGCTAGCACAGATACGCAGTATTTT. The encoded protein is CASTPQPGRASTDTQYF.

In its sample, this clonotype was seen a few times. CDR3 loop: CSAPPSGGADTQYF. As DNA, the CDR3 is TGCAGTGCCCCCCCCAGCGGGGGGGCTGATACGCAGTATTTT. The rearrangement uses TRBV20-1 and TRBJ2-3; 10 positions agree with TRBD2. The CDR3 consists of 14 residues. Germline loops: CDR1 DFQATT, CDR2 SNEGSKA (reference sequence). V lost 6 bases and J lost 6; bases outside the gene matches: 9.

This clonotype was detected a few times. The genes are TRBV5-1 and TRBJ1-3; the match to TRBD1 covers 7 bases. Per germline, CDR1 SGHRS and CDR2 YFSETQ. This CDR3 is built from 15 residues. V was pared by 3 bases and J by 3 bases, with 6 bases of the junction left unmatched. CDR3 amino acids: CASSSETGIGNTIYF. The DNA for the CDR3 is TGCGCCAGCAGCTCAGAGACAGGGATTGGAAACACCATATATTTT.

This clonotype was seen a handful of times. This rearrangement joins TRBV4-2 to TRBJ2-1; D call uncertain. Trimming stripped 3 bases from V and 9 bases from J, with 12 bases between. Germline V gene sequence: CDR1 LGHNA, CDR2 YNFKEQ. The CDR3 has 13 residues. This CDR3 is CASSQGGDSEQFF. In nucleotides, the CDR3 is TGTGCCAGCAGCCAGGGTGGCGATTCTGAGCAGTTCTTC.

To note about this clonotype: Without the conserved terminal phenylalanine or tryptophan, this CDR3 likely stems from a read error. The chain has TRBV7-2 and TRBJ2-1; the match to TRBD2 covers 9 bases. Per germline, CDR1 SGHTA and CDR2 FQGNSA. V gave up 5 bases and J gave up 9 bases; unmatched junction bases: 11. The CDR3 contains 15 residues. This CDR3 is CASSPASGAAREQFL. The CDR3 nucleotides are TGTGCCAGCAGCCCAGCTAGCGGGGCGGCTCGTGAGCAGTTCTTG.